This TCR beta chain was documented in a study of T cell responses to AZD1222 COVID-19 vaccine. At the level of the study: Pooled samples include second doses given at about 4 or 12 weeks. Points from the study as a whole: Repertoires were sampled only after the peak T cell response. Unmutated variant regions are reportedly the target of nearly half of TCRs that are spike-specific. White British ancestry dominated among donors, who included more females, and clonal diversity was possibly underestimated.

The assay was immunoSEQ multiplex PCR, and TCRdb's table has in-frame clones only and misses some. Of approximately 120,000 clones listed, less than 90% were seen once; the top ten hold roughly 4%. CDR3 length: 17 residues. CDR1 and CDR2 (germline): SGHDN, FVKESK. V was trimmed by 2 bases and J by 1 base, leaving 15 bases between them. Concerning this clone: The antigen remains undetermined.

The clonotype comes from an adult in good health. Source: peripheral blood, taken on day 0 of AZD1222 vaccination. The chain joins TRBV14 to TRBJ1-3; a weak D match, TRBD1 (6 bases). The CDR3 DNA reads as TGTGCCAGCAGCCAACGACAGGCCTTAAGGTCTGGAAACACCATATATTTT. Translated, it gives CASSQRQALRSGNTIYF.